These T cell receptor beta chains were read from a single sample in a study of blood T cell repertoires in COVID-19. Assay used: immunoSEQ multiplex PCR; TCRdb lists only in-frame clones, some missing. The table lists some 200,000 clones, roughly 79% of them singletons, with 11% in the top ten. The sequencing input was peripheral blood. Receptors were obtained from a woman in her thirties or forties with COVID-19, enrolled during active disease. CDR3s include the opening cysteine and the closing phenylalanine or tryptophan. A D gene is named only where the DNA matches it firmly.

TRBJ1-1 TRBV11-2 - CASSSPPLKAFF TGTGCCAGCAGCTCCCCTCCACTTAAAGCTTTCTTT
TRBJ1-5 TRBV19 - CASSIVTAYSNQPQHF TGTGCCAGTAGTATAGTGACAGCTTATAGCAATCAGCCCCAGCATTTT
TRBJ2-3 TRBV19 TRBD1 CASRETGFTDTQYF TGTGCCAGTAGGGAGACAGGGTTCACAGATACGCAGTATTTT
TRBJ1-1 TRBV10-2 - CASGSTAMNTEAFF TGCGCCAGTGGGTCGACAGCCATGAACACTGAAGCTTTCTTT
TRBJ2-1 TRBV19 TRBD2 CASSIIAGGNSEQFF TGTGCCAGTAGTATTATAGCGGGAGGGAACAGTGAGCAGTTCTTC
TRBJ2-5 TRBV30 - CAWSLGGGGGETQYF TGTGCCTGGAGTTTGGGGGGAGGGGGGGGAGAGACCCAGTACTTC
TRBJ1-2 TRBV28 - CASQLSGENYGYTF TGTGCCAGCCAACTTTCGGGAGAAAACTATGGCTACACCTTC
TRBJ2-7 TRBV7-8 - CASSYPRGGTLNEQYF TGTGCCAGCAGCTATCCTCGGGGTGGTACCTTGAACGAGCAGTACTTC
TRBJ2-1 TRBV3-1/TRBV3-2 TRBD1 CASSQQGASYNEQFF TGTGCCAGCAGCCAGCAGGGGGCTAGTTACAATGAGCAGTTCTTC
TRBJ2-1 TRBV7-8 TRBD2 CASSLVASGRYNEQFF TGTGCCAGCAGCTTAGTAGCCAGCGGGAGGTACAATGAGCAGTTCTTC
TRBJ1-5 TRBV7-9 TRBD1 CASTLAGGTGATQPQHF TGTGCCAGCACCCTAGCCGGGGGGACAGGGGCCACTCAGCCCCAGCATTTT
TRBJ1-6 TRBV28 - CASSLPLAGGALHF TGTGCCAGCAGTTTACCCCTTGCTGGGGGGGCCCTCCACTTT
TRBJ1-2 TRBV7-9 - CASTFGDVSNYGYTF TGTGCAAGCACCTTTGGAGACGTATCTAACTATGGCTACACCTTC
TRBJ1-1 TRBV6-5 - CASRPRVDTEAFF TGTGCCAGCAGACCCAGGGTGGACACTGAAGCTTTCTTT
TRBJ1-4 TRBV30 - CAGQGRVGEKLFF TGTGCCGGCCAGGGGAGGGTGGGAGAAAAACTGTTTTTT
TRBJ2-1 TRBV5-1 - CASSLGAASSYNEQFF TGCGCCAGCAGCTTGGGAGCGGCTAGCTCCTACAATGAGCAGTTCTTC